A selection of T cell receptor beta chains follows, all from one sample in a study of blood T cell repertoires in COVID-19. Only in-frame clones appear in the TCRdb table, and some are missing; sequencing was by immunoSEQ multiplex PCR. The table lists about 240,000 clones, around nine tenths of them singletons, with approximately 3.7% in the top ten. Sequenced material: PBMCs or T cells enriched from blood (not recorded which). The source of these receptors is a woman in her 30s who had recovered from COVID-19. Each CDR3 is given with its conserved first and last residue. A D gene is named only where the DNA matches it firmly. Only some rows state a clone size, as once, few, many or a class for expanded clones.

>TRBJ2-7|TRBV29-1|-|-
TGCAGCGTTGGTCGGGGAGCCTACGAGCAGTACTTC
CSVGRGAYEQYF
>TRBJ2-7|TRBV7-9|-|-
TGTGCCAGCAGCTTAGGTGGGGCAGGGGCCTACGAGCAGTACTTC
CASSLGGAGAYEQYF
>TRBJ1-3|TRBV19|-|-
TGTGCCAGGACGGGGTTTATCTCTGGAAACACCATATATTTT
CARTGFISGNTIYF
>TRBJ1-5|TRBV27|-|once
TGTGCCAGCAGTTCCCAGGGAAGCAATCAGCCCCAGCATTTT
CASSSQGSNQPQHF
>TRBJ2-1|TRBV4-3|TRBD2|-
TGCGCCAGCAGCCTTCGGACTAGCAGGGTGAGTGAGCAGTTCTTC
CASSLRTSRVSEQFF
>TRBJ2-1|TRBV5-1|-|-
TGCGCCAGCAGCTTGCCTCCGGAGGCCCTTTACAATGAGCAGTTCTTC
CASSLPPEALYNEQFF
>TRBJ1-5|TRBV5-6|TRBD1|-
TGTGCCAGCAGCGACAGGGTAGGGCAGCCCCAGCATTTT
CASSDRVGQPQHF
>TRBJ1-3|TRBV7-6|-|-
TGTGCCAGCAGCCGGAGACCTGAGCCCTACTTTTCCTCTGGAAACACCATATATTTT
CASSRRPEPYFSSGNTIYF
>TRBJ2-7|TRBV4-3|-|once
TGCGCCAGCAGCCAAGATCTATCTACAGTCTACGAGCAGTACTTC
CASSQDLSTVYEQYF
>TRBJ1-2|TRBV27|-|-
TGTGCCAGCAGTTTATCGGGCGTTTCAATGACTAACTATGGCTACACCTTC
CASSLSGVSMTNYGYTF
>TRBJ2-1|TRBV9|TRBD2|-
TGTGCCAGCAGCGTAGGGTTGCGGGAGCAAACGCGGGATGAGCAGTTCTTC
CASSVGLREQTRDEQFF
>TRBJ2-5|TRBV29-1|-|-
TGCAGCGTTGCGGGCGGGGAAGAGACCCAGTACTTC
CSVAGGEETQYF
>TRBJ2-5|TRBV18|TRBD2|-
TGTGCCAGCTCACCACGCTCCGGGACTAAGGAGACCCAGTACTTC
CASSPRSGTKETQYF
>TRBJ1-5|TRBV19|-|-
TGTGCCAGTAATCTAGGGGTGGGTCAGCCCCAGCATTTT
CASNLGVGQPQHF
>TRBJ1-2|TRBV12-3/TRBV12-4|-|-
TGTGCCAGCAGTAGGACAAGCTATGGCTACACCTTC
CASSRTSYGYTF
>TRBJ1-1|TRBV27|-|-
TGTGCCAGCAGTTTATTCGTGGAGCAGGAAGCTTTCTTT
CASSLFVEQEAFF
>TRBJ1-2|TRBV27|-|-
TGTGCCAGCAGTTTAAAGTTGAGCTCGGGAATCCGAGACTATGGCTACACCTTC
CASSLKLSSGIRDYGYTF
>TRBJ1-2|TRBV30|-|-
TGTGCCTGGAGCCCACAGGGTCACGGCTACACCTTC
CAWSPQGHGYTF
>TRBJ1-1|TRBV13|-|-
TGTGCCAGCAGCTTAGAGGCGGGAACTGAAGCTTTCTTT
CASSLEAGTEAFF
>TRBJ1-2|TRBV4-3|TRBD1|-
TGCGCCAGCAGCCAAGATGGCGGGGGACAGGGCTGGCCATATGGCTACACCTTC
CASSQDGGGQGWPYGYTF
>TRBJ1-5|TRBV10-3|TRBD1|-
TGTGCCATCAGAGGACAGGGGGACCAGCATTTT
CAIRGQGDQHF
>TRBJ1-2|TRBV7-3|-|-
TGTGCCAGCAGCTTATATGGGCGACCCGAATACTATGGCTACACCTTC
CASSLYGRPEYYGYTF
>TRBJ2-1|TRBV7-3|TRBD2|once
TGTGCCAGCAGCCACTGGACTAGCGGGAGTGAGCAGTTCTTC
CASSHWTSGSEQFF
>TRBJ1-1|TRBV7-8|TRBD1|once
TGTGCCAGCAGTCGAGGGACAGGGGGGGCTTTCTTT
CASSRGTGGAFF
>TRBJ2-2|TRBV29-1|-|-
TGCAGCGGGAGAGGCAGGGGCAAAACCGGGGAGCTGTTTTTT
CSGRGRGKTGELFF
>TRBJ1-5|TRBV5-6|-|-
TGTGCCAGCAGCTTAGCCGGTGATCAGCCCCAGCATTTT
CASSLAGDQPQHF
>TRBJ2-7|TRBV24-1|TRBD1|-
TGTGCCACCAGTGATCCTGGGACAGGGGGCAGGAACGAGCAGTACTTC
CATSDPGTGGRNEQYF
>TRBJ1-2|TRBV5-1|TRBD1|-
TGCGCCAGCAGCCCCGGACAGGGCGGCTATGGCTACACCTTC
CASSPGQGGYGYTF